Listed here are 8 T cell receptor beta chains from one sample, sequenced in a study of patients and donors after allogeneic stem cell transplantation. TCRdb reprocessed the RT-PCR reads with MiXCR, giving one entry per CDR3 protein. The data show about 230,000 distinct CDR3 sequences, with 11% to 15% seen just once and 11% held by the top ten. The specimen sequenced was blood, either unsorted or a sorted T cell fraction (not recorded which). These receptors all come from a human donor who was either an allogeneic HSCT recipient or a stem cell or donor lymphocyte infusion donor (not recorded which). It is not recorded whose cells these are; they may come from a transplant donor.

This clonotype was seen more than once but under ten times. The chain links TRBV5-1 to TRBJ1-2, with TRBD1 as a possible D gene (5 bases). The V gene's germline CDR1 is SGHRS and CDR2 YFSETQ. CDR3 size: 12 residues. Trimming took off 6 bases at V and 1 base at J, with 7 bases between the two ends. The CDR3 DNA reads as TGCGCCAGCAATGGGGGTAACTATGGCTACACCTTC. It specifies CASNGGNYGYTF.

This clonotype appeared many times. V gene TRBV5-1 combines with J gene TRBJ2-3; 12 nucleotides match TRBD2. Germline V lookup: CDR1 SGHRS, CDR2 YFSETQ. This CDR3 has 16 residues. Trimming at V came to 4 bases and at J to 2 bases, leaving 5 bases not matched to a gene. CDR3 region: CASSPPSGRATDTQYF. The CDR3 nucleotides read TGCGCCAGCAGCCCTCCTAGCGGGAGGGCCACAGATACGCAGTATTTT.

V usage is TRBV28 and J usage is TRBJ1-5, with 7 bases that match TRBD1. Germline CDR1 is MDHEN and CDR2 is SYDVKM. The CDR3 is 14 amino acids. Trimming at V came to 6 bases and at J to 4 bases, leaving 6 bases not matched to a gene. Written as DNA, the CDR3 is TGTGCCAGCAGATCAGGGGGAGTTAATCAGCCCCAGCATTTT. Protein: CASRSGGVNQPQHF.

The chain carries TRBV10-3 and TRBJ2-5, with 7 bases that match TRBD2. The CDR3 is made up of 14 amino acids. The germline V gene has CDR1 ENHRY and CDR2 SYGVKD. With 2 bases clipped from V and 4 bases from J, the junction kept 4 bases outside the gene matches. Written as DNA, the CDR3 is TGTGCCATCAGTGAGGGCGGGGGTGTAGAGACCCAGTACTTC. Its translation is CAISEGGGVETQYF.

The chain recombines TRBV20-1 with TRBJ2-3, with 7 positions matching TRBD2. Per the germline V gene, CDR1 is DFQATT and CDR2 is SNEGSKA (reference sequence). The CDR3 spans 15 residues. V lost 8 bases, J lost 1 base, and 12 bases stayed unmatched. The CDR3 loop reads CSPLGEGMGTDTQYF. The DNA for the CDR3 is TGCAGTCCTCTCGGGGAGGGGATGGGCACAGATACGCAGTATTTT.

The V gene is TRBV10-3, the J gene TRBJ2-2, with D hard to call. The CDR3 has 14 residues. The V gene's germline CDR1 is ENHRY and CDR2 SYGVKD. V lost 11 bases to trimming and J lost 0 bases, with 13 bases between them. The CDR3 DNA reads TGTGCCTCCACCCAGCGCGCGAACACCGGGGAGCTGTTTTTT. Its protein is CASTQRANTGELFF.

This clonotype turned up a few times. V gene TRBV20-1 combines with J gene TRBJ2-5; 9 bases match TRBD1. CDR3 length equals 15 residues. Trimming at V came to 7 bases and at J to 5 bases, leaving 14 bases not matched to a gene. CDR1 is DFQATT, CDR2 SNEGSKA, per germline (reference sequence). This CDR3 is CSGLSGDRVVETQYF. Here the CDR3 DNA reads TGCAGTGGGCTCTCCGGGGACAGGGTTGTTGAGACCCAGTACTTC.

This clonotype came up many times. The chain carries TRBV6-1 and TRBJ1-1, with D possibly matching TRBD1 (6 bases). The V end lost 6 bases, the J end lost 3 bases, and 14 bases lay between the germline ends. The germline V gene has CDR1 MNHNS and CDR2 SASEGT. The CDR3 contains 14 residues. Here the CDR3 DNA reads TGTGCCAGCAGCCGCACAGGGAAGGACACTGAAGCTTTCTTT. It is translated as CASSRTGKDTEAFF.